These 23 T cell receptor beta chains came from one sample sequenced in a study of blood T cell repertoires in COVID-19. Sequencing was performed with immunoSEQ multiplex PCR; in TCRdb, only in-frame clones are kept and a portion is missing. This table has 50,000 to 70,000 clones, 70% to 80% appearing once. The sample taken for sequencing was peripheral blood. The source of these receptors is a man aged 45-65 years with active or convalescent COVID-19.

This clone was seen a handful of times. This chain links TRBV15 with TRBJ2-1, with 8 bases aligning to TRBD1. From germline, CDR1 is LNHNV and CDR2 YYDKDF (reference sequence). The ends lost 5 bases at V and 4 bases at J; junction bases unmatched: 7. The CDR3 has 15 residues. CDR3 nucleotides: TGTGCCACCAGCTCCTGGACAGGGTCATACAATGAGCAGTTCTTC. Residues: CATSSWTGSYNEQFF.

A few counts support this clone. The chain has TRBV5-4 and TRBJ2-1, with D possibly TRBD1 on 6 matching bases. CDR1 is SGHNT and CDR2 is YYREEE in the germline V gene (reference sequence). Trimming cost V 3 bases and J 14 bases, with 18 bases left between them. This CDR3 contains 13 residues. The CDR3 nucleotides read TGTGCCAGCAGCTCCGACCCAGGGGTACACGAGTTCTTC. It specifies CASSSDPGVHEFF. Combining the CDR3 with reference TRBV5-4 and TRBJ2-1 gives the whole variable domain ETGVTQSPTHLIKTRGQQVTLRCSSQSGHNTVSWYQQALGQGPQFIFQYYREEENGRGNFPPRFSGLQFPNYSSELNVNALELDDSALYLCASSSDPGVHEFFGPGTRLTVL.

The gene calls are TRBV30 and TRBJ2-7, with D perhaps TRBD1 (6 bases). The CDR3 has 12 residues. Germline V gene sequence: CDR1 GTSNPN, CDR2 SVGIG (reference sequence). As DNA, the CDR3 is TGTGGTTCCCAGGGGCAATCCTACGAGCAGTACTTC. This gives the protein CGSQGQSYEQYF.

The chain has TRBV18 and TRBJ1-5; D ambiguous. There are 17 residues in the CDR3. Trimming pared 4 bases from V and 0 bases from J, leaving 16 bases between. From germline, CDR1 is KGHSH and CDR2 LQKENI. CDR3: CASSLSGVFGSNQPQHF. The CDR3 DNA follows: TGTGCCAGCTCACTTAGCGGGGTATTCGGTAGCAATCAGCCCCAGCATTTT.

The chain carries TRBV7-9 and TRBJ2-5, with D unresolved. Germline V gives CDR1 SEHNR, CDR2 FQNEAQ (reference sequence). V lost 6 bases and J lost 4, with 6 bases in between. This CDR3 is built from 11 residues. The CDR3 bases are TGTGCCAGCAGAACGGGAGAGACCCAGTACTTC. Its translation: CASRTGETQYF.

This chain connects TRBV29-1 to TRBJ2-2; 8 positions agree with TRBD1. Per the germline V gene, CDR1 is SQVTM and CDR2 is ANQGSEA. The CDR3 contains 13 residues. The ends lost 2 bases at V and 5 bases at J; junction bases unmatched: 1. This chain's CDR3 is CSVETGGTGELFF. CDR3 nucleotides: TGCAGCGTTGAAACAGGGGGTACCGGGGAGCTGTTTTTT.

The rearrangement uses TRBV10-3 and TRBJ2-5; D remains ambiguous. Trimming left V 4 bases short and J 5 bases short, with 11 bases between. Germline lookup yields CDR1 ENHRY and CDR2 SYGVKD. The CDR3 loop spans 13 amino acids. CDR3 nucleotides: TGTGCCATCAGTGCTTACAGTTACGAGACCCAGTACTTC. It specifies CAISAYSYETQYF.

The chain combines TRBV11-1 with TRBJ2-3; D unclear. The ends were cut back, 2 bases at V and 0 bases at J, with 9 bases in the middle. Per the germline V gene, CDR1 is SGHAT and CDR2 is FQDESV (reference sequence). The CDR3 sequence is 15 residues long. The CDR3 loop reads CASSLYQTSTDTQYF. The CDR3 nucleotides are TGTGCCAGCAGCTTATACCAGACTAGCACAGATACGCAGTATTTT.

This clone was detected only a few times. CDR3 DNA sequence: TGTGCCAGCAACCAGGTGGCCGGGGGCTCTGGGGCCAACGTCCTGACTTTC. Its protein is CASNQVAGGSGANVLTF. V gene TRBV7-8 combines with J gene TRBJ2-6; possibly TRBD2 for D (6 bases). In germline, CDR1 is SGHVS, CDR2 FQNEAQ. V was shortened by 7 bases and J by 0 bases, with 16 bases between the two germline ends. The CDR3 covers 17 residues.

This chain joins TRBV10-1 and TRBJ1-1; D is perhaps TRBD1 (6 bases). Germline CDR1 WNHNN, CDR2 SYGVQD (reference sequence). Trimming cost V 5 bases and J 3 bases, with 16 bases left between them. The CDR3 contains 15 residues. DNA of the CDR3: TGCGCCAGCAGTAAAAACCAGGGGTCGGACACTGAAGCTTTCTTT. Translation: CASSKNQGSDTEAFF.

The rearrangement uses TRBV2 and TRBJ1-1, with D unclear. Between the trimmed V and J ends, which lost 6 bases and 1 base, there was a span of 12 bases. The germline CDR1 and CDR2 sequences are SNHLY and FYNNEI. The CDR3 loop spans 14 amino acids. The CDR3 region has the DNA TGTGCCAGCAGGGAGAGGGCCGGGAACACTGAAGCTTTCTTT. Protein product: CASRERAGNTEAFF.

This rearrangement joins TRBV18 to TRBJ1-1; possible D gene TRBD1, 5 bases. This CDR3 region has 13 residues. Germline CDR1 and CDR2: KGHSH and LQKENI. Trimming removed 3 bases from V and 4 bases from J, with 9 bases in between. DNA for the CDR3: TGTGCCAGCTCACCGACTAGGGGCACTGAAGCTTTCTTT. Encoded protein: CASSPTRGTEAFF. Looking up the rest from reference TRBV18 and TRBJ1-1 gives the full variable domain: NAGVMQNPRHLVRRRGQEARLRCSPMKGHSHVYWYRQLPEEGLKFMVYLQKENIIDESGMPKERFSAEFPKEGPSILRIQQVVRGDSAAYFCASSPTRGTEAFFGQGTRLTVV.

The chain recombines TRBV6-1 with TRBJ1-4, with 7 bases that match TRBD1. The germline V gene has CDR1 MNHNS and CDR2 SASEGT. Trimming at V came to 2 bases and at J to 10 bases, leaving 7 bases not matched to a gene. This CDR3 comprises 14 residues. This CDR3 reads CASSEQGDSPKLFF. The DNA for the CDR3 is TGTGCCAGCAGTGAACAGGGGGACAGTCCAAAACTGTTTTTT.

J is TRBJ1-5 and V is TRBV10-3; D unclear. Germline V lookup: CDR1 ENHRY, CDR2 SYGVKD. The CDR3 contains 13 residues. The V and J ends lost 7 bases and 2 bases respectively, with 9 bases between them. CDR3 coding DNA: TGTGCCATCAAGGCCGAGGGCAATCAGCCCCAGCATTTT. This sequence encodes CAIKAEGNQPQHF.

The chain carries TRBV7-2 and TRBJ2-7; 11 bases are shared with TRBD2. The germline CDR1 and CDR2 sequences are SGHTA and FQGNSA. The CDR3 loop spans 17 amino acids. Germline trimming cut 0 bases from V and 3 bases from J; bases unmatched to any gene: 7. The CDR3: CASSLASLTSGSYEQYF. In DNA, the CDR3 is TGTGCCAGCAGCTTAGCCTCCCTTACTAGCGGGAGCTACGAGCAGTACTTC.

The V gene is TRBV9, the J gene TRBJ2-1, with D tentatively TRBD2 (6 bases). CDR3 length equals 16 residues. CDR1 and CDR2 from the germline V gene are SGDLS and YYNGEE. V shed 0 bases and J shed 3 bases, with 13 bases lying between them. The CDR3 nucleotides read TGTGCCAGCAGCGTAGAGGTGGGCGGGGACTACAATGAGCAGTTCTTC. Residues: CASSVEVGGDYNEQFF. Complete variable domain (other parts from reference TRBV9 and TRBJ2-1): DSGVTQTPKHLITATGQRVTLRCSPRSGDLSVYWYQQSLDQGLQFLIQYYNGEERAKGNILERFSAQQFPDLHSELNLSSLELGDSALYFCASSVEVGGDYNEQFFGPGTRLTVL.

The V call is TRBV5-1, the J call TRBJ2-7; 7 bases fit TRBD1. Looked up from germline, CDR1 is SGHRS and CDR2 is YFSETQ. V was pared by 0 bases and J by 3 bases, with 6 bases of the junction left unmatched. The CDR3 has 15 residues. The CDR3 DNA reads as TGCGCCAGCAGCTTGGAAGTGGACAGGATCTACGAGCAGTACTTC. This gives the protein CASSLEVDRIYEQYF. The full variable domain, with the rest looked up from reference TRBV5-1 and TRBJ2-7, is KAGVTQTPRYLIKTRGQQVTLSCSPISGHRSVSWYQQTPGQGLQFLFEYFSETQRNKGNFPGRFSGRQFSNSRSEMNVSTLELGDSALYLCASSLEVDRIYEQYFGPGTRLTVT.

In nucleotides, the CDR3 is TGCGCCAGCAGCTCTTCTCTCGGGGACACTGAAGCTTTCTTT. It is translated as CASSSSLGDTEAFF. The V and J genes are TRBV5-1 and TRBJ1-1; D uncertain. CDR1 is SGHRS, CDR2 YFSETQ, per germline. The CDR3 sequence is 14 residues long. The V gene lost 3 bases and the J gene lost 3 bases, with 12 bases spanning the gap.

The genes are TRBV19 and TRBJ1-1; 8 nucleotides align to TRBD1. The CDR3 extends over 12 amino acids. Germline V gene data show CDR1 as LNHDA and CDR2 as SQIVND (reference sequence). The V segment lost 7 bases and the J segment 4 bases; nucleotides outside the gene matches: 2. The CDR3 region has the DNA TGTGCCAGTAATACAGGGGGCACTGAAGCTTTCTTT. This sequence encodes CASNTGGTEAFF.

CDR3 nucleotides: TGTGCCAGCAGAACAGGGGTGGGAAACACCATATATTTT. Its translation: CASRTGVGNTIYF. V is TRBV12-3 or TRBV12-4 and J is TRBJ1-3, with 7 nucleotides matching TRBD1. J was trimmed by 4 bases and V by 6 bases; bases with no gene match: 3. This CDR3 comprises 13 residues.

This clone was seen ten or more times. The CDR3: CASSPGWSDEQYF. The CDR3 DNA is TGTGCCAGTAGCCCAGGGTGGAGCGACGAGCAGTACTTC. The chain combines TRBV19 with TRBJ2-7, with D perhaps TRBD1 (5 bases). V was clipped by 6 bases and J by 5 bases, with 14 bases between them. CDR3 length: 13 amino acids. The germline V gene encodes CDR1 LNHDA and CDR2 SQIVND (reference sequence).

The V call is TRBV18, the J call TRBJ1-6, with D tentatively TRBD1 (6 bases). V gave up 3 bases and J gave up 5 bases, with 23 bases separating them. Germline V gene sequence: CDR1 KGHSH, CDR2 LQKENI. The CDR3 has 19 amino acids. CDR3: CASSPIKQGGRANNSPLHF. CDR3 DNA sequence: TGTGCCAGCTCACCTATTAAACAGGGTGGACGGGCTAATAATTCACCCCTCCACTTT.

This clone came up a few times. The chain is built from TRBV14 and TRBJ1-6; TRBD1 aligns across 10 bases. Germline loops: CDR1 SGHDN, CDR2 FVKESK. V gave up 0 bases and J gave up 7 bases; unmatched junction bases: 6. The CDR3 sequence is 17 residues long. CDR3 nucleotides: TGTGCCAGCAGCCAAGATCGATCGGGACAGGGGAATTCACCCCTCCACTTT. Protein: CASSQDRSGQGNSPLHF.